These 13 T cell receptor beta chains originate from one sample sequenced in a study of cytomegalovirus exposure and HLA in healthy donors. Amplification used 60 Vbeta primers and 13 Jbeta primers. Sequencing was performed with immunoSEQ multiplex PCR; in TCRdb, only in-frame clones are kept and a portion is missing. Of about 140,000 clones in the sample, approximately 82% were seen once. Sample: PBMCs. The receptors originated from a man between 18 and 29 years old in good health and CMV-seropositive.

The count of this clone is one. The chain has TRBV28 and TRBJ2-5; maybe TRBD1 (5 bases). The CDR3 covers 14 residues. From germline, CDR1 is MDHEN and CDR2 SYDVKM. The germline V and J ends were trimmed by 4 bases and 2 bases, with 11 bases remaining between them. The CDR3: CASSSSYRQETQYF. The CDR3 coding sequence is TGTGCCAGCAGTTCCTCATACAGGCAAGAGACCCAGTACTTC.

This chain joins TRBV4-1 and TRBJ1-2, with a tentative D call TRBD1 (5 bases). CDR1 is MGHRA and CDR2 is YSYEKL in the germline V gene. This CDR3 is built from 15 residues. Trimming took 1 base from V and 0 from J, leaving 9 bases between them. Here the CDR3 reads CASSQARTTNYGYTF. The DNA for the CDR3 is TGCGCCAGCAGCCAAGCTAGGACAACTAACTATGGCTACACCTTC.

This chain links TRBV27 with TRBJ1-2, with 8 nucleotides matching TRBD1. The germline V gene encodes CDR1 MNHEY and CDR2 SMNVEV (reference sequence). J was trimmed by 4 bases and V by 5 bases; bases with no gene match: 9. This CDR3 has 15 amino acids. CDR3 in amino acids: CASSADRDPLYGYTF. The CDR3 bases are TGTGCCAGCAGTGCGGACAGGGACCCTCTCTATGGCTACACCTTC.

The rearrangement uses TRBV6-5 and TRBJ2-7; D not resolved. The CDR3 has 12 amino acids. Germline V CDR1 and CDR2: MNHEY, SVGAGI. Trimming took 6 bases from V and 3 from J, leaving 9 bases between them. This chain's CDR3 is CASSPAVYEQYF. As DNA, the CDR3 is TGTGCCAGCAGCCCCGCGGTCTACGAGCAGTACTTC.

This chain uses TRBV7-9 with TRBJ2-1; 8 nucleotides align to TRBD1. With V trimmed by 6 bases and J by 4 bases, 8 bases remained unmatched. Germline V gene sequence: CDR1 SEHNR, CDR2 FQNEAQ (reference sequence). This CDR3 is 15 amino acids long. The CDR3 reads CASSTGTGGYNEQFF. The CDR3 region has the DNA TGTGCCAGCAGTACCGGGACAGGAGGTTACAATGAGCAGTTCTTC. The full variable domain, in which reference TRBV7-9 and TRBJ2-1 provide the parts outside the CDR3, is DTGVSQNPRHKITKRGQNVTFRCDPISEHNRLYWYRQTLGQGPEFLTYFQNEAQLEKSRLLSDRFSAERPKGSFSTLEIQRTEQGDSAMYLCASSTGTGGYNEQFFGPGTRLTVL.

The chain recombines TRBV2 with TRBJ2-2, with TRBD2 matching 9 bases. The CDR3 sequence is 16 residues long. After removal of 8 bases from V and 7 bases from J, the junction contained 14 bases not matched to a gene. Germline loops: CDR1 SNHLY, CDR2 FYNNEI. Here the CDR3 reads CASHSVAGELGGELFF. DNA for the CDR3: TGTGCCAGCCATTCTGTAGCGGGAGAGTTGGGCGGGGAGCTGTTTTTT.

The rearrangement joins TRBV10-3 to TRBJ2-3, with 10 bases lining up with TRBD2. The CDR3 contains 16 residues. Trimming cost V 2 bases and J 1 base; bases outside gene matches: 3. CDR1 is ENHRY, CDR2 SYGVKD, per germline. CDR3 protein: CAISERLAGGTDTQYF. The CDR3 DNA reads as TGTGCCATCAGTGAGCGGCTAGCGGGGGGCACAGATACGCAGTATTTT.

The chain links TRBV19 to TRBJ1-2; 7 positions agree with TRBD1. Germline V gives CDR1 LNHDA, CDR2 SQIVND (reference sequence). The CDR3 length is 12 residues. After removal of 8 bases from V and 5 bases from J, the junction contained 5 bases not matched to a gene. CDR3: CASRQGNYGYTF. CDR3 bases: TGTGCCAGTCGACAGGGCAATTATGGCTACACCTTC.

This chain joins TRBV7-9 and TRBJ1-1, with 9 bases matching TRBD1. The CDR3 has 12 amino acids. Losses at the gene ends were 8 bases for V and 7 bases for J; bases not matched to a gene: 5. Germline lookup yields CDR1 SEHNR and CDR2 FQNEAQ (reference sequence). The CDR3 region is CASSGTGNEAFF. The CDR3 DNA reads TGTGCCAGCTCCGGGACAGGGAATGAAGCTTTCTTT.

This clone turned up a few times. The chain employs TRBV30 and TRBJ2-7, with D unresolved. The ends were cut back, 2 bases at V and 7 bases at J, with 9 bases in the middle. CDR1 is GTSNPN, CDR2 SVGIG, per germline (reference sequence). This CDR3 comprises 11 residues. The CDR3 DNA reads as TGTGCCTGGAGTTCACAGTGGGAGCAGTACTTC. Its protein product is CAWSSQWEQYF.

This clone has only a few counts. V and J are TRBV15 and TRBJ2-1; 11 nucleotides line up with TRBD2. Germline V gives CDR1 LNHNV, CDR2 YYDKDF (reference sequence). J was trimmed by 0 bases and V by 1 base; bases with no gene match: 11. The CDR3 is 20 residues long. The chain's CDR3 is CATSRVEGTSGFSSYNEQFF. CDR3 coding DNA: TGTGCCACCAGCAGAGTAGAGGGGACTAGCGGTTTTAGCTCCTACAATGAGCAGTTCTTC.

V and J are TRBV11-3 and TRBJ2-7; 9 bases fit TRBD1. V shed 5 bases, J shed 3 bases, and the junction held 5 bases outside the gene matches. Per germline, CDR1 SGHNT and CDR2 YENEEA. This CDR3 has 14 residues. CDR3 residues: CASSLDRGLYEQYF. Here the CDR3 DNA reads TGTGCCAGCAGCCTGGACAGGGGCCTCTACGAGCAGTACTTC.

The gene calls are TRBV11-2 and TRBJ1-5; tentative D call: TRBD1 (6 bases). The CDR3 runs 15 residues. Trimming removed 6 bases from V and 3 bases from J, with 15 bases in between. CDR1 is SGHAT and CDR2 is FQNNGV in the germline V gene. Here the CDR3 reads CASSNQQGNNQPQHF. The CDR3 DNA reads TGTGCCAGCAGTAACCAGCAGGGGAACAATCAGCCCCAGCATTTT.